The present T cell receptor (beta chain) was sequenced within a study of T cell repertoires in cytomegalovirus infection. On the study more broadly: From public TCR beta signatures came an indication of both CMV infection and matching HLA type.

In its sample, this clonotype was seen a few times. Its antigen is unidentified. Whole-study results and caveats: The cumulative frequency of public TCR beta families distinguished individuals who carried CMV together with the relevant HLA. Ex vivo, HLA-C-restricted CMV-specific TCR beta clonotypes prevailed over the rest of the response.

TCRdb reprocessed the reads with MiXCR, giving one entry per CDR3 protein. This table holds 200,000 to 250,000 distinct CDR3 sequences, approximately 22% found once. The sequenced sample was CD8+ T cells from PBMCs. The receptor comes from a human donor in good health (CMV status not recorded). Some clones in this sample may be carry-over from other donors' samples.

CDR3 DNA sequence: TGTGCCAGCAGCGTAGCAGGGACAGGGAATGAAAAACTGTTTTTT. This gives the protein CASSVAGTGNEKLFF. The rearrangement uses TRBV9 and TRBJ1-4, with 9 bases fitting TRBD1. The J segment lost 5 bases and the V segment lost 0 bases, leaving 2 bases of the junction unmatched. The CDR3 runs 15 residues. Per the germline V gene, CDR1 is SGDLS and CDR2 is YYNGEE.